Listed here is a single T cell receptor beta chain. The source of the sample is a study of breast tumors, draining lymph nodes, adjacent tissues. The ends lost 11 bases at V and 3 bases at J; junction bases unmatched: 9. CDR3 length equals 14 residues. CDR1 SNHLY and CDR2 FYNNEI come from the germline V gene. Samples came from axillary lymph nodes draining the breast cancer. TCRdb reprocessed the multiplex PCR reads via MiXCR and lists one record per CDR3 protein. The data contain about 180,000 distinct CDR3 sequences, 33% of them singletons. Sequenced sample: axillary lymph node tissue. The origin of this receptor is a female donor with breast cancer. Some clones in this sample may be carry-over from other donors' samples. V usage is TRBV2 and J usage is TRBJ1-4; 7 nucleotides match TRBD1. CDR3 protein: CAPGRGQANEKLFF. CDR3 DNA sequence: TGTGCCCCTGGAAGGGGGCAGGCTAATGAAAAACTGTTTTTT.